This paragraph covers one TCR beta chain sequence. Its antigen is as yet unknown. The V end was cut by 4 bases, the J end by 8 bases, with 11 bases between. CDR3 length: 12 residues. The germline CDR1 and CDR2 sequences are SNHLY and FYNNEI. Both 60 Vbeta primers and 13 Jbeta primers went into the PCR. TCRdb keeps only in-frame clones here, not all; method: immunoSEQ multiplex PCR. There are roughly 150,000 clones in the sample; approximately 88% occur only once, and 1.5% lies in the top ten. This record belongs to a study of cytomegalovirus exposure and HLA in healthy donors. The study, taken as a whole, reports: 87-base-pair reads could not separate some V segments, including TRBV6-2 and TRBV6-3.

This receptor was identified in a young woman in good health and CMV-seronegative. The specimen was PBMCs. This chain joins TRBV2 and TRBJ1-2, with a tentative D call TRBD1 (5 bases). The CDR3 here is CASSAFWGGYTF. For the CDR3, the DNA is TGTGCCAGCAGTGCCTTTTGGGGCGGCTACACCTTC.